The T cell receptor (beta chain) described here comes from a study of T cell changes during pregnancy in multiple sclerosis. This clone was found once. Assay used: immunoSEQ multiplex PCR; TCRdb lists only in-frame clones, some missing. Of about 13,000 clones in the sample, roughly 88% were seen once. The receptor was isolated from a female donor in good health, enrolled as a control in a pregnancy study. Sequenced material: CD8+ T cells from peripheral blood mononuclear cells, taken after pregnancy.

The CDR3 nucleotides read TGTGCCAGCAGTGCGACAGGGGTTGGCTACGAGCAGTACTTC. It yields the protein CASSATGVGYEQYF. The chain links TRBV27 to TRBJ2-7, with 8 bases aligning to TRBD1. With 5 bases clipped from V and 3 bases from J, the junction kept 6 bases outside the gene matches. Germline V lookup: CDR1 MNHEY, CDR2 SMNVEV (reference sequence). The CDR3 has 14 residues.